This T cell receptor beta chain was recorded in a study of blood T cell repertoires in COVID-19 (dated by TCRdb to 2020 to 2022). Study-level background: Collaborator samples came from the United States, Italy and Spain and covered acute and convalescent phases of COVID-19. A de-identified subject ID, COVID-19 status, age in years and sex were almost always included in the sample metadata. The prospective study material was composed of cDNA or gDNA derived from T cells, B-cell-depleted T cells, or PBMCs. A freely available public database, intended as a resource for researchers studying the immune response to SARS-CoV-2, is where the repertoires were released. Samples were obtained from the ongoing ImmuneRACE study (first 160 participants) and from approximately 1,200 subjects provided by 6 global collaborators. HLA class I and class II types, where available, came from metadata supplied by the sample provider rather than from assay-based typing. The dataset comprised deeply sampled blood TCRbeta repertoires from subjects exposed to, actively infected with, or recovered from COVID-19. Overall results and qualifications from the work: How much clinical and demographic metadata was included differed by source and by participant, and the metadata was provided uncurated.

TCRbeta CDR3 regions were amplified from genomic DNA by means of the immunoSEQ Assay, a bias-controlled multiplex PCR. Regarding the original processing steps: Nucleated cell counts per sample were estimated from amplification of reference gene primers within the assay. To quantify the absolute abundance of each unique TCRbeta CDR3 rearrangement, sequence reads were collapsed and filtered. For each sample, productive Simpson clonality was calculated as the square root of Simpson's diversity index across productive rearrangements. TCRdb took this table from immuneACCESS and kept in-frame rearrangements with V and J called. Such tables lack part of the clones; where checked against another copy, unresolved V genes explain under half of the gap, and the rest is unexplained. The V and J calls and clone size come from that table; D and trimming were worked out from the DNA. The sample records about 170,000 clones, about 88% of which are singletons. The ten largest clones take up around 6.5% of the sample.

Each collaborating institution followed its own protocols to collect whole blood in K2EDTA tubes. For TCRbeta analysis, collaborator samples were shipped as frozen whole blood, as isolated PBMCs, or as DNA extracted from either sample type. The junction shows trimming of 4 bases on V and 0 bases on J, plus 14 bases between the germline ends. The germline V gene supplies CDR1 SQVTM and CDR2 ANQGSEA. The CDR3 holds 15 amino acids from the cysteine to the phenylalanine. CDR3 DNA is the only sequence kept; it has 45 bases, read in frame from the first base. In regard to this clone: No antigen is known for it. No much larger clone is present one base from it, and per-base qualities are unavailable.

Sequencing input: peripheral blood. The chain couples TRBV29-1 to TRBJ2-3, with no reliable assignment of the D segment. The origin of this receptor is a woman older than 75 in a cohort sampled during active or convalescent COVID-19. The CDR3 reads CSVASSSPSTDTQYF. The DNA sequence follows: TGCAGCGTTGCCTCTAGTAGTCCTAGCACAGATACGCAGTATTTT.